This record looks at one T cell receptor (beta chain) sequence and its context. The germline V gene has CDR1 SQVTM and CDR2 ANQGSEA. J lost 8 bases, V lost 2 bases, and 5 bases had no gene match. This CDR3 has 14 residues. This record comes from a study of blood T cell repertoires in COVID-19. The overall study: COVID-19 samples collected from the United States, Italy and Spain covered acute and convalescent phases. The cDNA or gDNA used as material had been derived from T cells, B-cell-depleted T cells, or PBMCs.

In the study's own analysis: Amplified reference gene primers provided the basis for estimating nucleated cell counts. The method was immunoSEQ multiplex PCR; TCRdb's version includes in-frame clones alone and lacks a portion of them. V and J calls plus clone size are reproduced from that table; the DNA served to infer D and trimming. The sample lists 150,000 to 200,000 clones; 90% were seen once. J is TRBJ2-2 and V is TRBV29-1, with TRBD1 matching 10 bases. The source is a man aged 60 to 69 with active or convalescent COVID-19. The sample was peripheral blood. CDR3 nucleotides: TGCAGCGTTGAAACGGGGACAGGGGTTGGGGAGCTGTTTTTT. The encoded protein is CSVETGTGVGELFF.